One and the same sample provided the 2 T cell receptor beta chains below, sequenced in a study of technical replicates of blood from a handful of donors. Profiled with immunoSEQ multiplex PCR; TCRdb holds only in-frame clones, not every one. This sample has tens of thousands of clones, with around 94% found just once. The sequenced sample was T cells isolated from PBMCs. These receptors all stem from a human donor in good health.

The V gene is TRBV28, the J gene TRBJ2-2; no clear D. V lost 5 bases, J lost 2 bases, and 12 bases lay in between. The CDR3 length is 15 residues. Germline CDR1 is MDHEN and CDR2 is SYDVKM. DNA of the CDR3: TGTGCCAGCAGTCAGGCAGTAACCAACACCGGGGAGCTGTTTTTT. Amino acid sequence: CASSQAVTNTGELFF.

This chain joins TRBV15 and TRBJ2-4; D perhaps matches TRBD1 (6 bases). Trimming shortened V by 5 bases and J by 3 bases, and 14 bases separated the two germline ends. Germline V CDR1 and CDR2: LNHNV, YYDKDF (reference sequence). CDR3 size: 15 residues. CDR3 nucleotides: TGTGCCACCAGCCATAGACAGGCGGGCAAAAACATTCAGTACTTC. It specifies CATSHRQAGKNIQYF. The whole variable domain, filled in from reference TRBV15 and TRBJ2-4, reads DAMVIQNPRYQVTQFGKPVTLSCSQTLNHNVMYWYQQKSSQAPKLLFHYYDKDFNNEADTPDNFQSRRPNTSFCFLDIRSPGLGDTAMYLCATSHRQAGKNIQYFGAGTRLSVL.